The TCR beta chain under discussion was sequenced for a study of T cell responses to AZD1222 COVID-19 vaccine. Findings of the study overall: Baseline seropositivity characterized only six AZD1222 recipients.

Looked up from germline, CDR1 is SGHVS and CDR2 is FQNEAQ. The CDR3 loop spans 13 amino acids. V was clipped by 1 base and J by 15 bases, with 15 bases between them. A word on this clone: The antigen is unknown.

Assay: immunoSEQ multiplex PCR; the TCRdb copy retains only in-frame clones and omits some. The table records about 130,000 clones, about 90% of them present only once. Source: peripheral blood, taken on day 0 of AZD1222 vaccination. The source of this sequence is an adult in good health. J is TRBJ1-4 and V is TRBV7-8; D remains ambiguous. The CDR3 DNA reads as TGTGCCAGCAGCTTAGTTGCGGCCGAATTGTTGTTTTTT. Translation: CASSLVAAELLFF.